This TCR beta chain was found in a study of cytomegalovirus exposure and HLA in healthy donors (dated by TCRdb to about 2017). For the study in its entirety: An earlier analysis of 587 of the donors reported about 300 Gb of sequence data and 95 million to 130 million unique TCR beta sequences obtained from around 180 million T cells. Around 320 gigabases of sequencing data and 70 million to 100 million unique TCR sequences were included in an early release covering 500 to 750 HLA-typed donors. The genetic ancestry cluster associated with self-reported Caucasian donors included around four fifths of the 350 to 500 genotyped donors. The study was designed to test whether signatures of past pathogen exposure could be identified by cataloging public T cell receptors. The study used immunosequencing to profile the T cell repertoires of hundreds of subjects and linked those repertoires to cytomegalovirus serostatus. In addition to the first cohort of 666 subjects, a separate validation cohort of 130 or so different subjects was used. To predict cytomegalovirus infection status, the study combined high-throughput TCR immunosequencing, statistical association of individual TCRs with disease status, and machine learning. In a later analysis, previously published TCR beta repertoires from 600 to 850 donors were re-analyzed and high-resolution HLA genotyping was added so that TCR occurrence patterns could be studied. In the later analysis, no new phenotypic data were used to find candidate immune exposures; instead, reliance was placed on TCR beta sequences and their occurrence across donors. To decide whether each TCR beta V gene segment behaved as functional or pseudogenic, an earlier analysis of approximately 590 of the donors relied on high-throughput TCR beta sequencing. Donor age, sex, ethnicity and CMV serostatus were compiled alongside the repertoire data. Genome-wide SNP genotypes for about three fifths of the 666 donors were used in a later genetic analysis, which treated that subset as a discovery cohort. All discovery cohort repertoires had been generated using a single sequencing platform. HLA typing included class I and class II loci at four-digit resolution. The number of typed donors differed by locus: about 620-630 for A, B, C, DRB1 and DQB1; 500 to 550 for DQA1; 606 for DPA1; and roughly 470 for DPB1. Four to six DR-DQ haplotypes were handled as single units for association and clustering, since linkage in the cohort was strong. Among about 360 genotyped donors of the cohort, an average of 235,054 unique TCR beta nucleotide sequences were sequenced per donor, roughly 18% of them non-productive.

To note about this clone: Its antigen remains undetermined. No quality values exist for individual bases; no much larger clone is one base distant.

Clipping removes 5 bases from V and 7 bases from J, with 7 as the unmatched junction base count. From cysteine to phenylalanine, the CDR3 is 16 amino acids long. Only the CDR3 part of the read is kept: 48 bases, read in frame from the first base. Looking up the germline V gene (reference sequence) yields CDR1 SGHAT and CDR2 FQDESV. Overall results and qualifications from the work: In this cohort, only TCR beta chains were sequenced, and detectable features were limited by the absence of alpha or paired-chain data. A cluster of highly shared sequence variants was judged likely to represent a technical artifact of the sequencing pipeline. Because some donors lacked HLA typing at each locus, the association tests relied only on the typed subset. Linkage disequilibrium might explain the correlated functional status among segregating V segments, but an unknown experimental factor could not be excluded. According to the authors, the approach could potentially be generalized to other disease states and immunological phenotypes. An earlier analysis of 587 of the donors showed that most TCR beta V segments appeared in productive rearrangements either about 90% or about 30% of the time, which broadly matched IMGT annotations. Compared with equally common non-associated chains, HLA-associated TCR beta chains in a later analysis were more clonally expanded and had lower generation probabilities. The classifier was reported to diagnose cytomegalovirus status with high specificity and sensitivity in both the original and validation cohorts. According to a later analysis, parvovirus B19, influenza, CMV and Epstein-Barr virus appeared linked to several top co-occurrence clusters. In a later analysis, the rate of TCR association differed among HLA loci, with DRB1 alleles having the most associated TCRs and HLA-C alleles having the fewest. Because counts were too low, about 18 rarely observed V segments, including chromosome 9 orphons, were left out of the earlier analysis of approximately 580 of the donors. At a false discovery rate of 0.05, a later analysis linked some 17,000 TCR beta sequences to specific HLA alleles. An association between a missense DCLRE1C variant and V-gene and J-gene trimming of TCR beta chains was found in a later genetic analysis and replicated in an independent cohort. When HLA alleles, especially DR and DQ, strongly co-occurred, attributing TCR associations to individual alleles was difficult. Sequencing depth was assumed to be roughly uniform across donors in the presence/absence analyses, though that assumption may not hold. Most TCR sequences were observed very rarely across donors, whereas some public TCRs were present in many individuals. A total of 150 to 200 TCR beta chains were listed by the study as associated with cytomegalovirus. A later analysis found that most CMV-associated TCR beta chains appeared HLA-restricted, with HLA associations seemingly driven largely by CMV exposure. For the cohort, immune exposure information was limited to CMV serostatus. In vitro tests confirmed that a few of the cytomegalovirus-associated TCR beta chains recognize cytomegalovirus antigens. The 87-base-pair reads could not distinguish some IMGT-functional V segments, including TRBV6-2 and TRBV6-3, so those segments were excluded. A later genetic analysis reported fewer N-insertions in productive TCRs among donors in an Asian-associated ancestry cluster than the roughly 720-donor mean. A further reported finding was that TCR beta sequences accurately predicted the HLA-A and HLA-B alleles for most subjects in the first cohort.

The cohort comprised some 730 healthy bone marrow donors. At the time of sampling, every cohort member was nominally healthy, though immune exposures that went unrecorded were likely present. The donor tested CMV seronegative, placing the donor among the 300 to 450 seronegative members of the cohort. A peripheral blood sample was collected from each donor, and TCR beta sequencing was performed on peripheral blood mononuclear cells. Genomic DNA was extracted from the blood cell samples with the Qiagen DNeasy Blood Extraction Kit. Library generation was performed with the immunoSEQ multiplex PCR assay. For the multiplex PCR, a mixture combining 60 forward primers for TCR Vbeta segments and 13 reverse primers for TCR Jbeta segments was used. A multiplex PCR assay on genomic DNA amplified the CDR3 region of rearranged TCR beta genes. The amplified TCR beta libraries were sequenced on the Illumina HiSeq System as 87-base-pair reads. In the original analysis: In a later analysis, approximately 74 million unique TCR beta chains were counted across the roughly 670 repertoires, and around 11 million of these chains were shared by at least two donors. A nearest-neighbor algorithm error-corrected the raw reads and collapsed the reads into unique sequences, merging closely related sequences to remove PCR and sequencing errors. V, D and J gene segments were assigned by aligning CDR3 sequences to IMGT reference sequences. For a sequence to be retained, a match of at least six nucleotides was required to both a V gene segment and a J gene segment. A rearrangement counted as productive if the CDR3 had no stop codons and remained in frame with V and J, and every other rearrangement counted as non-productive. Following IMGT convention, CDR3 was defined as the stretch from the second conserved V-encoded cysteine to the conserved J-encoded phenylalanine. In an earlier analysis of around 600 of the donors, sequences lacking an unambiguous match to a single V gene segment were excluded. An earlier analysis of 587 of the donors called V segments functional above 56.7% productive rearrangements and segregating when the between-donor standard deviation exceeded 5%. A statistical classification framework was built for diagnosing cytomegalovirus status from the catalog of TCR beta chain sequences. A later analysis assigned V and J genes by comparing TCR nucleotide sequences with IMGT/GENE-DB human TR gene sequences. A later analysis assigned CDR3 sequences and most-parsimonious VDJ recombination scenarios with the TCRdist pipeline. In a later analysis, each TCR beta chain was defined by its CDR3 amino acid sequence together with its V-gene family, and reads lacking a unique V-gene family were excluded. To address suspected cross-contamination and a sequencing artifact, a later analysis removed 592 highly shared, low-generation-probability nucleotide sequences. In a later analysis, a clonal expansion index was calculated for each public chain from normalized within-repertoire ranks of inferred template counts. In a later analysis, generation probabilities were computed with a VDJ recombination model fitted to out-of-frame rearrangements, and the resulting probabilities were checked against IGoR. Hypergeometric tests were used in a later analysis to score TCR-TCR, TCR-HLA and TCR-CMV co-occurrence, with a repertoire-size bias correction applied to the TCR pairs. In a later analysis, false discovery rates were estimated by permuting HLA or CMV assignments 20 times. In a later analysis, co-occurring TCRs were grouped using DBSCAN, and TCRdist sequence similarity was added for clustering within HLA-allele-positive subsets. Repertoires with fewer than 30,000 or more than 120,000 public chains were left out of co-occurrence clustering, as were about five repertoires with anomalous nucleotide sharing. What TCRdb holds here is the immuneACCESS table cut down to in-frame rearrangements. Part of the clones is not present; checked against another copy, under half of the missing clones reflect an unresolved V gene, and the others are unexplained. Clone size and V and J calls were adopted from that table, with D and trimming inferred from the DNA. The sample data list under 110,000 clones, and around 83% of these were observed just once. About 3.9% of the sample comes from the top ten.

The chain joins TRBV11-1 to TRBJ2-5; TRBD2 lines up with 16 middle nucleotides. The clonotype originates from a man aged 25-45 years in good health and CMV-seronegative. Source material: PBMCs. The bases are TGTGCCAGCAGCCCGGGACTAGCGGGGGGGCAGGGGACCCAGTACTTC. Its product reads: CASSPGLAGGQGTQYF.